The rows below give T cell receptor beta chains drawn from one sample of a study of PD-1 blockade in classical Hodgkin lymphoma. Method: immunoSEQ multiplex PCR; TCRdb's copy keeps in-frame clones and lacks some. The sample lists more than 45,000 clones, around 66% occurring once. The sample consisted of peripheral blood mononuclear cells (PBMCs), taken at baseline. All receptors derive from a human donor with classical Hodgkin lymphoma. CDR3s include the opening cysteine and the closing phenylalanine or tryptophan. The D gene is left open where the match is weak. Size is omitted from some rows. Given values are once, few, many or a class for expanded clones.

clone_size d_call j_call v_call cdr3_nt cdr3_aa
. . TRBJ2-1 TRBV27 TGTGCCAGCAGTTTACCGGGGCTCTCCTACAATGAGCAGTTCTTC CASSLPGLSYNEQFF
. . TRBJ2-5 TRBV6-6 TGTGCCAGCAGTCCACTATCGCGGCAAGAGACCCAGTACTTC CASSPLSRQETQYF
few TRBD1 TRBJ1-5 TRBV19 TGTGCCAGTATGGGGCAGGGGGGATTTAGCAATCAGCCCCAGCATTTT CASMGQGGFSNQPQHF
few . TRBJ1-2 TRBV6-1 TGTGCCAGCAATTTGGGGCAATCCTATGGCTACACCTTC CASNLGQSYGYTF
. TRBD2 TRBJ2-3 TRBV28 TGTGCCAGCAGTAGGTTGGCCCTAGCGGGACGCACAGATACGCAGTATTTT CASSRLALAGRTDTQYF
. . TRBJ1-1 TRBV7-8 TGTGCCAGCAGCTTAGGGTTAGGCTTAAGCACTGAAGCTTTCTTT CASSLGLGLSTEAFF
. . TRBJ1-1 TRBV29-1 TGCAGCGTTCTTGTCACCGGGGAAGCTTTCTTT CSVLVTGEAFF
. . TRBJ1-2 TRBV6-1 TGTGCCAGCAGTGAATTTGGGGGAAGGAACTATGGCTACACCTTC CASSEFGGRNYGYTF
. . TRBJ2-7 TRBV6-1 TGTGCCAGCAGTCCAATGGGAATTAGCGACAACGAGCAGTACTTC CASSPMGISDNEQYF
. . TRBJ2-4 TRBV19 TGTGCCAGTAGTATTAACCAAAGGACCAAAAACATTCAGTACTTC CASSINQRTKNIQYF
once . TRBJ1-1 TRBV5-1 TGCGCCAGCGGTTTAGGGGGAGGTGAGACATTCACTGAAGCTTTCTTT CASGLGGGETFTEAFF
. TRBD2 TRBJ2-7 TRBV9 TGTGCCAGCAGCCCGCGGGGGGGACAGTACGAGCAGTACTTC CASSPRGGQYEQYF
. . TRBJ1-2 TRBV4-1 TGCGCCAGCAGTCTCCTGGCCCTAGGAGGGGAAGTTGGCTACACCTTC CASSLLALGGEVGYTF
. . TRBJ1-2 TRBV18 TGTGCCAGCTCACCAAACCCGGTGGCGATTGATGGCTACACCTTC CASSPNPVAIDGYTF
. TRBD2 TRBJ2-1 TRBV28 TGTGCCAGCAGGTTAGCGGGGACTTCCTACAATGAGCAGTTCTTC CASRLAGTSYNEQFF
. . TRBJ1-2 TRBV28 TGTGCCAGCAGTCCGCCGATAGGGACGGGGTTGGATGGCTACACCTTC CASSPPIGTGLDGYTF
few . TRBJ1-2 TRBV7-9 TGTGCCAGCAGCTTAGCGGCTAACTATGGCTACACCTTC CASSLAANYGYTF
. . TRBJ2-3 TRBV6-5 TGTGCCAGCAGTTCGGAGTTGGGGAGAACAGATACGCAGTATTTT CASSSELGRTDTQYF
. TRBD2 TRBJ2-1 TRBV4-1 TGCGCCAGCAGCCAAGATGCGGGACTAGTCTACAATGAGCAGTTCTTC CASSQDAGLVYNEQFF
. . TRBJ2-2 TRBV14 TGTGCCAGCAGCCAAGATTTTGGACTGGACGGGGAGCTGTTTTTT CASSQDFGLDGELFF
. TRBD1 TRBJ2-5 TRBV5-4 TGTGCCAGCCGTACACAGGGGTTACAAGAGACCCAGTACTTC CASRTQGLQETQYF
. . TRBJ2-7 TRBV9 TGTGCCAGCAGCCCTGACGGGGACAACGAGCAGTACTTC CASSPDGDNEQYF
. . TRBJ1-1 TRBV11-2 TGTGCCAGCAGCTTAGAAGTCCGGTCGGCTACAGGCGCTTTCTTT CASSLEVRSATGAFF
. . TRBJ2-2 TRBV2 TGTGCCAGCACGAGGCTAGCGACGACCGGGGAGCTGTTTTTT CASTRLATTGELFF
few TRBD1 TRBJ1-1 TRBV27 TGTGCCAGCAGTCTTCAGGGGGGGACCACTGAAGCTTTCTTT CASSLQGGTTEAFF
. . TRBJ2-5 TRBV10-3 TGTGCCAGCAGTTACTGGGAGCGACAAGAGACCCAGTACTTC CASSYWERQETQYF
. TRBD1 TRBJ2-7 TRBV4-1 TGCGCCAGCAGCCCGGACAGGGGACCGTACGAGCAGTACTTC CASSPDRGPYEQYF
. . TRBJ2-1 TRBV7-6 TGTGCCAGCAGCTTATTAGGCGGGGTAAATATCAATGAGCAGTTCTTC CASSLLGGVNINEQFF
. . TRBJ1-1 TRBV5-1 TGCGCCAGCAGCTTGGAATGGGTGAACACTGAAGCTTTCTTT CASSLEWVNTEAFF